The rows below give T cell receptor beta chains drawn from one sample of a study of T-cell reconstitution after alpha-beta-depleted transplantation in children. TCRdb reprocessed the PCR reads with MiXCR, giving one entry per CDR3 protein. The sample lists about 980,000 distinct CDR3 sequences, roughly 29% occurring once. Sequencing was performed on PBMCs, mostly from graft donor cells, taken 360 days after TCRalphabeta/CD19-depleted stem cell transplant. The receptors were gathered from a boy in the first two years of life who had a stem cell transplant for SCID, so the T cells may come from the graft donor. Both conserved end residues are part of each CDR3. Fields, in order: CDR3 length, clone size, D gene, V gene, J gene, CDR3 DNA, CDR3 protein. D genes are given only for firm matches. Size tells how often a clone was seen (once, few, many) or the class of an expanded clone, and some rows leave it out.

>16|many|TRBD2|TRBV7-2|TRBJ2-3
TGTGCCAGCAGCTTAGAACTAGCGGTTAGCACAGATACGCAGTATTTT
CASSLELAVSTDTQYF
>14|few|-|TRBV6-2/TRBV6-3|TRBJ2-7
TGTGCCAGCAGTTTCTCCTACAGCTCCTACGAGCAGTACTTC
CASSFSYSSYEQYF
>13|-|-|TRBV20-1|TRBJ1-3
TGCAGTGCTGGGAGGGAGGTGTTAAACACCATATATTTT
CSAGREVLNTIYF
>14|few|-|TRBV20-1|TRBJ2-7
TGCAGTGCTGCAGAGAGGGGGGCGTCCTACGAGCAGTACTTC
CSAAERGASYEQYF
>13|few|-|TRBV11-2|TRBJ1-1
TGTGCCAGCAGCCCGGCCGCGGCGAGTGAAGCTTTCTTT
CASSPAAASEAFF
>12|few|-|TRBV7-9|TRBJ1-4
TGTGCCAGCAGCTTGTCGTGGGAAAAACTGTTTTTT
CASSLSWEKLFF
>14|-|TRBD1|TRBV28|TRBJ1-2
TGTGCCAGCAGCGCTGGGGGACAGGGCAGCGGCTACACCTTC
CASSAGGQGSGYTF
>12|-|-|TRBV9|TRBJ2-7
TGTGCCAGCAGCGCTTTGACCTACGAGCAGTACTTC
CASSALTYEQYF
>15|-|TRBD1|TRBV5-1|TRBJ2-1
TGCGCCAGCAGCTCATCCGGGACAGAATACAATGAGCAGTTCTTC
CASSSSGTEYNEQFF
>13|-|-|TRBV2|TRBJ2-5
TGTGCCAGCAGTGAGGGACCCGAACGGACCCAGTACTTC
CASSEGPERTQYF
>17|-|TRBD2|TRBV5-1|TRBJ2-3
TGCGCCAGCAGCTCCCTGGGACTAGCGGGACGGCCAGATACGCAGTATTTT
CASSSLGLAGRPDTQYF
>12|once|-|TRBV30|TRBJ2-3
TGTGCCTGGAGTGTAGGTCCCCCCCTGCAGTATTTT
CAWSVGPPLQYF
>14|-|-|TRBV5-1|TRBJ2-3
TGCGCCAGCAGATGGGGGTACGGAACAGATACGCAGTATTTT
CASRWGYGTDTQYF
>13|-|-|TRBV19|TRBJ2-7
TGTGCCAGTAGTTATCAGAGCGCCTACGAGCAGTACTTC
CASSYQSAYEQYF
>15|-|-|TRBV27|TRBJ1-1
TGTGCCAGCAGTTTATGGGTGAAACCGAACACTGAAGCTTTCTTT
CASSLWVKPNTEAFF
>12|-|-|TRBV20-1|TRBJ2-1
TGCAGTGCATGCTTAGGGGCCCATGAGCAGTTCTTC
CSACLGAHEQFF
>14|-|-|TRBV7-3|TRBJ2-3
TGTGCCAGCAGCTTAAATGGGAACTCAGATACGCAGTATTTT
CASSLNGNSDTQYF
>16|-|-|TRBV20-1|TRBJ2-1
TGCAGTGCTAGAGGCGCGGGGCCCCAAAATTACAATGAGCAGTTCTTC
CSARGAGPQNYNEQFF
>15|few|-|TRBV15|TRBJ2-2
TGTGCCACCAGCAGGAGGAAGGAGGACACCGGGGAGCTGTTTTTT
CATSRRKEDTGELFF
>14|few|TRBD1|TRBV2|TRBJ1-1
TGTGCCAGCACCTGGGACAGGGCGAAAACTGAAGCTTTCTTT
CASTWDRAKTEAFF
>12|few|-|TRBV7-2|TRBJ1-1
TGTGCCAGCAGCAAGAGAAACACTGAAGCTTTCTTT
CASSKRNTEAFF
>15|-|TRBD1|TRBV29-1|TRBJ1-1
TGCAGCGTTGAAGATCGCCCAGGGGGTATCACTGAAGCTTTCTTT
CSVEDRPGGITEAFF
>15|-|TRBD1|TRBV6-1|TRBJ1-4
TGTGCCAGCAGTCCGGGACAGGTCGGGGGTGAAAAACTGTTTTTT
CASSPGQVGGEKLFF
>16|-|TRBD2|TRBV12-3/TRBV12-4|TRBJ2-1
TGTGCCAGCAGCACCATGGGAGCGGGGGCCTACAATGAGCAGTTCTTC
CASSTMGAGAYNEQFF
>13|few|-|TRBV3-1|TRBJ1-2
TGTGCCAGCAGCCGCGGGAAATGGTATGGCTACACCTTC
CASSRGKWYGYTF
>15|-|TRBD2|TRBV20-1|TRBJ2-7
TGCAGTGCTATGGGGACTAGCGGGGGAGCCTACGAGCAGTACTTC
CSAMGTSGGAYEQYF
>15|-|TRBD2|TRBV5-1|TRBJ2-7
TGCGCCAGCAGCGTCGGCGGGAGGGCATTCTACGAGCAGTACTTC
CASSVGGRAFYEQYF
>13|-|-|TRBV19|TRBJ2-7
TGTGCCAGTAGTGCGGCTGAGGGCTACGAGCAGTACTTC
CASSAAEGYEQYF
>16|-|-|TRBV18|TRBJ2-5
TGTGCCAGCTCATCGACGCCATACAAGACTCAAGAGACCCAGTACTTC
CASSSTPYKTQETQYF
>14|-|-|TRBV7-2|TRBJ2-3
TGTGCCAGCAGCCCCGACCTAGTTGGGGGTACGCAGTATTTT
CASSPDLVGGTQYF
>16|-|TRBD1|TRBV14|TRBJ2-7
TGTGCCAGCAGCCAAGATTTGGGACAGGGGACCTACGAGCAGTACTTC
CASSQDLGQGTYEQYF
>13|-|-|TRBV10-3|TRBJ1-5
TGTGCCATCAGTGACGGGCCCAATCAGCCCCAGCATTTT
CAISDGPNQPQHF
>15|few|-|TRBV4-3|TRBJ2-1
TGCGCCAGCAGCTTTGGTGTAGGCTCCTACAATGAGCAGTTCTTC
CASSFGVGSYNEQFF
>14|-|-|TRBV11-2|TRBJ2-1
TGTGCCAGCAGCCGGGGGGCGGGCGGCAGGGAGCAGTTCTTC
CASSRGAGGREQFF
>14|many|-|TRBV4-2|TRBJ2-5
TGCGCCAGCAGCCAACGGGGCCTGCAAGAGACCCAGTACTTC
CASSQRGLQETQYF
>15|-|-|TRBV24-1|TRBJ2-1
TGTGCCACCAGCCGAGAGAGTGGGGGGCCGAATGAGCAGTTCTTC
CATSRESGGPNEQFF
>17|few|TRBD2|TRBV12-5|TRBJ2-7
TGTGCTAGTGGCCTCCTACCGGGACTAGCGTTGGCGTACGAGCAGTACTTC
CASGLLPGLALAYEQYF
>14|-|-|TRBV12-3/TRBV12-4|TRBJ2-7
TGTGCCAGCAGCTTCAGGGGATTCTCCTACGAGCAGTACTTC
CASSFRGFSYEQYF
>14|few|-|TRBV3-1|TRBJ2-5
TGTGCCAGCAGCCAACGGTTCTCTCGAGAGACCCAGTACTTC
CASSQRFSRETQYF
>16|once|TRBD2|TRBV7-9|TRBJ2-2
TGTGCCAGCAACCCGTCCGGGACTAGCGGAACCGGGGAGCTGTTTTTT
CASNPSGTSGTGELFF
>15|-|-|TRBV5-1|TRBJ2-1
TGCGCCAGCAGCTTGGGGTCCGACTCCTACAATGAGCAGTTCTTC
CASSLGSDSYNEQFF
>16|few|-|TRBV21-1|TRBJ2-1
TGTGCCAGCAGCATAGGCAGGGGTAGCTCCTACAATGAGCAGTTCTTC
CASSIGRGSSYNEQFF
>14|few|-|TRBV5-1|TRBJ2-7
TGCGCCAGCAGCTTCCGGGACGCCACCTACGAGCAGTACTTC
CASSFRDATYEQYF
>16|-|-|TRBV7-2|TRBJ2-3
TGTGCCAGCAGCGCATCGTCGACAGGTGTCACAGATACGCAGTATTTT
CASSASSTGVTDTQYF
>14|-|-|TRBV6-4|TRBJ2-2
TGTGCCAGCAGTGGACAGCCGAACACCGGGGAGCTGTTTTTT
CASSGQPNTGELFF
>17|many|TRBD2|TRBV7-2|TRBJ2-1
TGTGCCAGCAGCTACACTGTCCTAGCGGGGCTAAACAATGAGCAGTTCTTC
CASSYTVLAGLNNEQFF
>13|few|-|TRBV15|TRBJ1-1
TGTGCCACCAGCAGAGATCGGGTTACTGAAGCTTTCTTT
CATSRDRVTEAFF
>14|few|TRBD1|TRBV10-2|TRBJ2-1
TGCGCCCGCGGGGGACAGGGGGCATACAATGAGCAGTTCTTC
CARGGQGAYNEQFF
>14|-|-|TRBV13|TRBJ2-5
TGTGCCAGCAGCTTAAACAGGGAACAAGAGACCCAGTACTTC
CASSLNREQETQYF
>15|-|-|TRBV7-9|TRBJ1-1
TGTGCCAGCAGCTCCCACAAGACAGGCCCCGCTGAAGCTTTCTTT
CASSSHKTGPAEAFF
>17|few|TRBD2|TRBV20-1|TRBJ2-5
TGCAGTGCTAGAAACACCGGACTAGCGGGGGAGGCAGAGACCCAGTACTTC
CSARNTGLAGEAETQYF
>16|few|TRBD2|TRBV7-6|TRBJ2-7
TGTGCCAGCAGCTTAGGGACAGCGGGGGGACACTACGAGCAGTACTTC
CASSLGTAGGHYEQYF